This entry lists 10 T cell receptor beta chains sequenced from one sample in a study of early T cells in non-severe SARS-CoV-2 infection. TCRdb passed the 5' RACE reads through MiXCR, listing each CDR3 protein once. The sample includes 85,000 to 100,000 distinct CDR3 sequences, 11% seen only once; the top ten take 4.7%. The source material was whole blood, sampled at baseline. These receptors came from an adult who was a healthcare worker with PCR-confirmed SARS-CoV-2 infection or an uninfected control (not recorded which).

The V call is TRBV20-1, the J call TRBJ2-6; the D call may be TRBD1 or TRBD2 (6 bases each). Germline values: CDR1 DFQATT, CDR2 SNEGSKA (reference sequence). This CDR3 is built from 17 residues. V was trimmed by 4 bases and J by 0 bases, leaving 16 bases between them. DNA for the CDR3: TGCAGTGCTAACGGGGGCGCCGATAGCTCTGGGGCCAACGTCCTGACTTTC. It encodes CSANGGADSSGANVLTF.

V usage is TRBV9 and J usage is TRBJ2-2, with 9 nucleotides matching TRBD1. The CDR3 covers 15 residues. Germline CDR1 and CDR2: SGDLS and YYNGEE. The J segment lost 4 bases and the V segment lost 5 bases, leaving 6 bases of the junction unmatched. The CDR3 reads CASSRTGAFTGELFF. The CDR3, as DNA: TGTGCCAGCAGTCGGACAGGGGCCTTCACCGGGGAGCTGTTTTTT.

V and J are TRBV19 and TRBJ2-5; no definite D call. The CDR3 covers 11 residues. V lost 6 bases and J lost 5, with 7 bases in between. Germline V gene data show CDR1 as LNHDA and CDR2 as SQIVND (reference sequence). The CDR3 DNA reads TGTGCCAGTAGCAAGGGCGAGACCCAGTACTTC. Amino acid sequence: CASSKGETQYF.

The V and J genes are TRBV2 and TRBJ2-2; D might be TRBD1 (5 bases). This CDR3 contains 15 residues. CDR1 SNHLY and CDR2 FYNNEI come from the germline V gene. V was clipped by 4 bases and J by 1 base, with 10 bases between them. The CDR3 bases are TGTGCCAGCAGTGGACAGCGCGAGAACACCGGGGAGCTGTTTTTT. It codes for CASSGQRENTGELFF.

The chain links TRBV11-3 to TRBJ2-2; the match to TRBD1 covers 7 bases. Germline V lookup: CDR1 SGHNT, CDR2 YENEEA. V was pared by 0 bases and J by 3 bases, with 7 bases of the junction left unmatched. The CDR3 length is 17 residues. Written as DNA, the CDR3 is TGTGCCAGCAGCTTAGATAGCAGACAGGGATACACCGGGGAGCTGTTTTTT. Translating gives CASSLDSRQGYTGELFF.

This clonotype came up many times. V is TRBV11-2 and J is TRBJ2-1; TRBD1 is a possible D gene (5 bases). CDR3 size: 16 residues. Per germline, CDR1 SGHAT and CDR2 FQNNGV. Trimming took off 3 bases at V and 3 bases at J, with 15 bases between the two ends. CDR3 coding DNA: TGTGCCAGCAGCTTCGCGGACACGCCACGCTACAATGAGCAGTTCTTC. Translation: CASSFADTPRYNEQFF.

The chain carries TRBV7-2 and TRBJ1-5; D is undetermined. This CDR3 has 12 amino acids. Trimming shortened V by 4 bases and J by 9 bases, and 10 bases separated the two germline ends. Germline V gene lookup returns CDR1 SGHTA and CDR2 FQGNSA. The CDR3 here is CASSSYPGPQHF. In DNA, the CDR3 is TGTGCCAGCAGCTCTTACCCTGGGCCCCAGCATTTT. Combining the CDR3 with reference TRBV7-2 and TRBJ1-5 gives the whole variable domain GAGVSQSPSNKVTEKGKDVELRCDPISGHTALYWYRQSLGQGLEFLIYFQGNSAPDKSGLPSDRFSAERTGGSVSTLTIQRTQQEDSAVYLCASSSYPGPQHFGDGTRLSIL.

CDR3 sequence reads: CSERTGSQGDTQYF. CDR3 in DNA: TGCAGTGAACGGACAGGCTCTCAAGGAGATACGCAGTATTTT. The chain has TRBV20-1 and TRBJ2-3, with 7 nucleotides matching TRBD1. CDR3 size: 14 residues. CDR1 and CDR2 from the germline V gene are DFQATT and SNEGSKA (reference sequence). V lost 7 bases, J lost 5 bases, and 12 bases stayed unmatched.

This clonotype has just a few counts. V and J are TRBV5-1 and TRBJ1-1; D is unresolved. V was trimmed by 1 base and J by 0 bases, leaving 7 bases between them. There are 14 residues in the CDR3. Germline lookup yields CDR1 SGHRS and CDR2 YFSETQ. The CDR3 loop is CASSLQALNTEAFF. The CDR3 bases are TGCGCCAGCAGCTTGCAAGCCCTGAACACTGAAGCTTTCTTT.

The chain is built from TRBV2 and TRBJ1-1, with 9 bases aligning to TRBD1. CDR3 length: 15 residues. Looked up from germline, CDR1 is SNHLY and CDR2 is FYNNEI. The V and J ends lost 6 bases and 1 base, in that order; junction bases with no gene match: 6. CDR3 sequence: CASRERQGENTEAFF. The CDR3, as DNA: TGTGCCAGCAGAGAAAGACAGGGGGAGAACACTGAAGCTTTCTTT.